The entry that follows covers one T cell receptor (beta chain) sequence. The antigen is unknown. CDR3 length equals 21 residues. Germline CDR1 is SNHLY and CDR2 is FYNNEI. Trimming left V 3 bases short and J 2 bases short, with 29 bases between. These data belong to a study of cytomegalovirus exposure and HLA in healthy donors. Turning to the study itself: An early data release held approximately 80 million unique TCRs from HLA-typed donors. Among the roughly 400 genotyped donors, around 81% were placed in the Caucasian-associated ancestry cluster. Overall study findings and caveats: Rarity held for most TCR sequences, but there were some public TCRs that occurred in many donors. Among CMV-associated TCR beta chains, most appeared HLA-restricted in a later analysis.

The primer mix had 60 Vbeta and 13 Jbeta primers. The table came from immunoSEQ multiplex PCR; TCRdb's copy has only in-frame clones and leaves some out. The top ten clones hold about 6% of a sample with around 130,000 clones, around three quarters of them seen once. The sequencing sample was made of PBMCs. The sequence was obtained from a young man in good health and CMV-seropositive. The gene calls are TRBV2 and TRBJ1-5; a weak D match, TRBD1 (6 bases). CDR3 in DNA: TGTGCCAGCAGTGATTCGGCAGGGGCGACTATGATGTATCTAGGCAATCAGCCCCAGCATTTT. It yields the protein CASSDSAGATMMYLGNQPQHF.